The 13 T cell receptor beta chains below come from one sample, sequenced in a study of cytotoxic CD8 clonotypes in ibrutinib-treated CLL. Libraries were prepared by immunoSEQ multiplex PCR; TCRdb keeps only in-frame clonotypes and omits some of them. Of about 310,000 clones in the sample, 80% were seen once. Sample: PBMCs, taken before ibrutinib treatment. These TCRs come from a human donor with chronic lymphocytic leukemia.

V gene TRBV4-1 combines with J gene TRBJ2-1; possibly TRBD2 for D (6 bases). The germline V and J ends were trimmed by 4 bases and 1 base, with 26 bases remaining between them. The CDR3 is made up of 20 amino acids. Germline values: CDR1 MGHRA, CDR2 YSYEKL. Written as DNA, the CDR3 is TGCGCCAGCAGCCGGTCGCCGTTGGGACTCCCACAAAATTCCTACAATGAGCAGTTCTTC. This encodes CASSRSPLGLPQNSYNEQFF.

The chain joins TRBV28 to TRBJ1-2; 8 bases are a match to TRBD1. The J segment lost 8 bases and the V segment lost 5 bases, leaving 7 bases of the junction unmatched. The CDR3 is 13 amino acids. Germline V gene data show CDR1 as MDHEN and CDR2 as SYDVKM. The CDR3 is CASSDPGGWGYTF. The CDR3 region has the DNA TGTGCCAGCAGTGATCCAGGGGGCTGGGGCTACACCTTC.

V usage is TRBV19 and J usage is TRBJ1-5; D might be TRBD1 (5 bases). V dropped 2 bases and J dropped 4 bases, with 18 bases sitting between them. The CDR3 runs 17 residues. The V gene's germline CDR1 is LNHDA and CDR2 SQIVND (reference sequence). In DNA, the CDR3 is TGTGCCAGTAGTATACCCCCGACCGGCTCAGGGAATCAGCCCCAGCATTTT. It yields the protein CASSIPPTGSGNQPQHF. Drawing the rest from reference TRBV19 and TRBJ1-5, the complete variable domain is DGGITQSPKYLFRKEGQNVTLSCEQNLNHDAMYWYRQDPGQGLRLIYYSQIVNDFQKGDIAEGYSVSREKKESFPLTVTSAQKNPTAFYLCASSIPPTGSGNQPQHFGDGTRLSIL.

The rearrangement uses TRBV27 and TRBJ2-1; 7 bases fit TRBD1. The CDR3 covers 12 residues. V shed 9 bases and J 4 bases; nucleotides not matched to a gene: 3. CDR1 is MNHEY and CDR2 is SMNVEV in the germline V gene (reference sequence). CDR3 region: CASTGQYNEQFF. CDR3 DNA: TGTGCCAGTACGGGACAGTACAATGAGCAGTTCTTC.

The chain employs TRBV7-9 and TRBJ2-7, with a weak D call TRBD1 (5 bases). The CDR3 is made up of 12 amino acids. Germline CDR1 SEHNR, CDR2 FQNEAQ (reference sequence). Trimming removed 5 bases from V and 3 bases from J, with 8 bases in between. The CDR3 region is CASSLDIYEQYF. The CDR3 region has the DNA TGTGCCAGCAGCCTGGACATCTACGAGCAGTACTTC. Variable domain in full (rest from reference TRBV7-9 and TRBJ2-7): DTGVSQNPRHKITKRGQNVTFRCDPISEHNRLYWYRQTLGQGPEFLTYFQNEAQLEKSRLLSDRFSAERPKGSFSTLEIQRTEQGDSAMYLCASSLDIYEQYFGPGTRLTVT.

This chain uses TRBV5-8 with TRBJ1-5, with 7 nucleotides matching TRBD1. Germline lookup yields CDR1 SGHTS and CDR2 YDEGEE. Losses at the gene ends were 1 base for V and 4 bases for J; bases not matched to a gene: 2. The length of the CDR3 is 14 residues. CDR3 sequence reads: CASSLTGANQPQHF. CDR3 coding DNA: TGTGCCAGCAGCTTGACAGGGGCTAATCAGCCCCAGCATTTT.

This chain connects TRBV9 to TRBJ2-7; no firm D call. The CDR3 spans 13 residues. The germline V gene encodes CDR1 SGDLS and CDR2 YYNGEE. The germline V and J ends were trimmed by 4 bases and 3 bases, with 11 bases remaining between them. CDR3 sequence: CASSPGRYYEQYF. In DNA form, the CDR3 reads TGTGCCAGCAGCCCCGGACGCTACTACGAGCAGTACTTC.

This rearrangement joins TRBV27 to TRBJ2-7, with 7 bases aligning to TRBD1. Germline CDR1 reads MNHEY; CDR2 reads SMNVEV (reference sequence). V lost 3 bases and J lost 2; bases outside the gene matches: 4. The CDR3 runs to 14 residues. CDR3 DNA sequence: TGTGCCAGCAGTTTCCGGGACAGAGCCTACGAGCAGTACTTC. As protein: CASSFRDRAYEQYF.

This clone was found a few times. This chain uses TRBV10-1 with TRBJ2-7; D is perhaps TRBD1 (5 bases). The CDR3 is 12 amino acids. Trimming cost V 3 bases and J 6 bases, with 9 bases left between them. In germline, CDR1 is WNHNN, CDR2 SYGVQD (reference sequence). The chain's CDR3 is CASSETDSEQYF. DNA for the CDR3: TGCGCCAGCAGTGAAACCGACAGCGAGCAGTACTTC.

This clone was seen a few times. The CDR3 loop reads CASSVLQGGGEKLFF. The CDR3 bases are TGTGCCAGCTCTGTACTTCAGGGCGGAGGGGAAAAACTGTTTTTT. The V call is TRBV6-5, the J call TRBJ1-4; D may be TRBD1 (5 bases). V was pared by 8 bases and J by 8 bases, with 21 bases between. The CDR3 extends over 15 amino acids. The V gene's germline CDR1 is MNHEY and CDR2 SVGAGI.

This chain uses TRBV5-1 with TRBJ2-1; D unclear. The CDR3 covers 14 residues. The germline gives CDR1 SGHRS, CDR2 YFSETQ. The V end lost 1 base, the J end lost 4 bases, and 9 bases lay between the germline ends. The DNA of the CDR3 is TGCGCCAGCAGCTTGATGTCTAGTTACAATGAGCAGTTCTTC. It specifies CASSLMSSYNEQFF.

The chain uses TRBV18 and TRBJ1-2, with 8 nucleotides matching TRBD1. This CDR3 comprises 17 residues. From germline, CDR1 is KGHSH and CDR2 LQKENI. The V gene end was trimmed by 2 bases and the J gene end by 4 bases; junction bases not matched to a gene: 12. Written as DNA, the CDR3 is TGTGCCAGCTCACCAGGGACAGGTACCCTGTCGGCCTATGGCTACACCTTC. Protein sequence: CASSPGTGTLSAYGYTF.

Comment on this clone: It is unclear where the CDR3 begins or ends on the DNA, so no DNA is shown, and the CDR3 is as TCRdb lists it. The rearrangement links TRBV28 to TRBJ1-5. The CDR3 contains 21 residues when both ends are counted. The germline CDR1 and CDR2 sequences are MDHEN and SYDVKM. CDR3 protein: CASSPKSGRISPSIFRQPQHF.